This is a list of T cell receptor beta chains from one sample in a study of CD8+CD57+ T cells in acquired aplastic anemia. MiXCR, applied by TCRdb to the reads, yields one record per CDR3 protein. The data hold around 180,000 distinct CDR3 sequences, with approximately 48% observed a single time. The sequencing input was sorted CD4+, CD8+, or CD8+CD57+ T cells (not recorded which) from PBMCs. These receptors were collected from a human donor with aplastic anemia. Each CDR3 is given with its conserved first and last residue. The D gene is left open where the match is weak. Expanded clones are given a class, and other clones once, few, many or no size at all.

>TRBD1|TRBJ1-6|NA|TRBV29-1
TGCAGCGTTGAAGGTGACAGGGGGCATTCACCCCTCCACTTT
CSVEGDRGHSPLHF
>NA|TRBJ1-3|once|TRBV7-2
TGTGCCAGCAGCCCTGCGGACACCATATATTTT
CASSPADTIYF
>NA|TRBJ1-2|NA|TRBV30
TGTGCCTGGAGTGTACTCGGTAGCTACACCTTC
CAWSVLGSYTF
>TRBD2|TRBJ2-1|many|TRBV4-2
TGTGCCAGCAGCCAAGGGTCAGCGGGGGGGTCCCAGTTCTTC
CASSQGSAGGSQFF
>TRBD2|TRBJ2-1|few|TRBV24-1
TGTGCCACCAGTGATTCCGGGACTAGCAAGCAGTTCTTC
CATSDSGTSKQFF
>TRBD1|TRBJ2-3|many|TRBV19
TGTGCCAGTAGTACCGGGACAGGGGGCACAGATACGCAGTATTTT
CASSTGTGGTDTQYF
>TRBD1|TRBJ2-5|NA|TRBV5-1
TGCGCCAGCAGCTCTGGGGACAGCCAAGAGACCCAGTACTTC
CASSSGDSQETQYF
>NA|TRBJ1-2|many|TRBV5-1
TGCGCCAGCAGTTTATATCAAGGAAACTATGGCTACACCTTC
CASSLYQGNYGYTF
>NA|TRBJ2-3|few|TRBV24-1
TGTGCCACCAGTGGAGGGGGCACAGATACGCAGTATTTT
CATSGGGTDTQYF
>NA|TRBJ2-7|many|TRBV9
TGTGCCAGCAGCGTAGCGCCGGGGCCGGCCTACGAGCAGTACTTC
CASSVAPGPAYEQYF
>NA|TRBJ2-7|NA|TRBV10-3
TGTGCCATCAGTAAGGAGTCCTACGAGCAGTACTTC
CAISKESYEQYF
>NA|TRBJ2-5|few|TRBV7-8
TGTGCCAGCAGCTTGGGGCAGCAAGAGACCCAGTACTTC
CASSLGQQETQYF
>NA|TRBJ1-6|NA|TRBV20-1
TGCAGTGCTAGTATCGGGGGGATTAATTCACCCCTCCACTTT
CSASIGGINSPLHF
>NA|TRBJ1-2|many|TRBV12-3/TRBV12-4
TGTGCCAGCAGTCTTCGGGACGGAAACTATGGCTACACCTTC
CASSLRDGNYGYTF